This T cell receptor beta chain came from a study of blood T cell repertoires in COVID-19. For the study at large: T cells, B-cell-depleted T cells, or PBMCs supplied cDNA or gDNA.

The data were produced by immunoSEQ multiplex PCR, yet TCRdb's version contains in-frame clones alone and is incomplete. The sample includes 50,000 to 75,000 clones, around 79% of them seen just once. Germline trimming cut 2 bases from V and 3 bases from J; bases unmatched to any gene: 3. Per germline, CDR1 LGHNA and CDR2 YSLEER. This CDR3 is 15 amino acids long. The gene calls are TRBV4-3 and TRBJ2-7; TRBD2 matches 11 bases. The TCR comes from a man aged 55 to 70 with acute or convalescent COVID-19. Sequences were obtained from peripheral blood. The CDR3 coding sequence is TGCGCCAGCAGCCAAACACTAGCGGGAGTCTACGAGCAGTACTTC. This translates into CASSQTLAGVYEQYF.